The clone carrying this T cell receptor (beta chain) occurred many times. The antigen is not known. In each sequencing run, over 180 million TCR-beta sequences were generated from 15-18 subjects. TCRdb recomputed calls from the 5' RACE reads with MiXCR, one row per CDR3 protein. The sample yields about 25,000 distinct CDR3 sequences, 2.5% to 4% seen once. This sample was taken from a study of neurological immune-mediated disorders. Regarding the study as a whole: Phylogenetic grouping placed 18 of 34 multiple sclerosis patients' repertoires in one related-CDR3 cluster, a possible signature.

The TCR originated in a woman in her 30s with multiple sclerosis. The sequencing sample was made of PBMCs.

CDR3 in DNA: TGTGCCAGTGAACGAGGCGGGGAGCTGTTTTTT. Amino acid sequence: CASERGGELFF. This sequence joins TRBV11-3 and TRBJ2-2; no definite D call. Trimming stripped 9 bases from V and 7 bases from J, with 9 bases between. The CDR3 runs to 11 residues. Germline V gene sequence: CDR1 SGHNT, CDR2 YENEEA.